The T cell receptor beta chain under discussion was sequenced for a study of response to subunit inactivated influenza vaccine. The CDR3 is 15 amino acids. The V gene lost 5 bases and the J gene lost 2 bases, with 15 bases spanning the gap. CDR1 is LGHDT, CDR2 YNNKEL, per germline (reference sequence). In the case of this clonotype: What it recognizes is unknown.

TCRdb passed the RT-PCR reads through MiXCR, listing each CDR3 protein once. Seen here are approximately 490,000 distinct CDR3 sequences, approximately 7.7% observed once, and the top ten hold 13%. General study points: Few new T cells, the authors suggested, are recruited by each seasonal influenza vaccination.

The gene calls are TRBV3-1 and TRBJ1-2; D unclear. Specimen: PBMCs from blood, collected roughly 24 months after vaccination. The TCR was taken from a man between 50 and 75 years old who received an inactivated influenza vaccine. This chain's CDR3 is CASSLTGKSNYGYTF. The CDR3 region has the DNA TGTGCCAGCAGCTTAACGGGGAAGAGCAACTATGGCTACACCTTC.